The next 16 T cell receptor beta chains were all read from a single sample in a study of T cells in tuberculosis listed by TCRdb under 2018. The method was the immunoSEQ multiplex PCR assay. What TCRdb holds here is the immuneACCESS table cut down to in-frame rearrangements. Part of the clones is not present; checked against another copy, under half of the missing clones reflect an unresolved V gene, and the others are unexplained. The sample table lists tens of thousands of clones, about 92% of them with a count of one. The ten largest clones add up to approximately 7% of the sample. What this sample's time point label stands for: new active TB diagnosis, blood taken before or within 7 days of starting treatment. Sequencing was performed on PBMCs, taken at tuberculosis diagnosis. The receptors derive from an adult with tuberculosis. Some clones in this sample may be carry-over from other donors' samples.

The chain carries TRBV11-2 and TRBJ2-1; TRBD1 matches 9 bases. Germline lookup yields CDR1 SGHAT and CDR2 FQNNGV. The CDR3 runs to 17 residues. The V gene end was trimmed by 5 bases and the J gene end by 7 bases; junction bases not matched to a gene: 15. The CDR3 coding sequence is TGTGCCAGCAGCCGGATTGTGGCGGGACAGGGCTGGAATGAGCAGTTCTTC. Amino acid sequence: CASSRIVAGQGWNEQFF.

The chain combines TRBV19 with TRBJ1-3; unclear D gene. CDR3 length equals 14 residues. Trimming removed 2 bases at V and 7 bases at J, with 12 bases between. From germline, CDR1 is LNHDA and CDR2 SQIVND (reference sequence). CDR3 nucleotides: TGTGCCAGTAGTATACGGGGTCCGGGCAACACCATATATTTT. Its protein product is CASSIRGPGNTIYF. Looking up the rest from reference TRBV19 and TRBJ1-3 gives the full variable domain: DGGITQSPKYLFRKEGQNVTLSCEQNLNHDAMYWYRQDPGQGLRLIYYSQIVNDFQKGDIAEGYSVSREKKESFPLTVTSAQKNPTAFYLCASSIRGPGNTIYFGEGSWLTVV.

This clone was detected once. V usage is TRBV19 and J usage is TRBJ2-2; 9 positions agree with TRBD1. The CDR3 sequence is 16 residues long. V lost 9 bases, J lost 5 bases, and 13 bases stayed unmatched. Looked up from germline, CDR1 is LNHDA and CDR2 is SQIVND (reference sequence). The CDR3 bases are TGTGCCAGCGCCCCCGAGAGGACAGGGGAGACCGGGGAGCTGTTTTTT. Its protein product is CASAPERTGETGELFF.

This rearrangement joins TRBV29-1 to TRBJ2-2, with 8 positions matching TRBD1. Germline V CDR1 and CDR2: SQVTM, ANQGSEA. Trimming removed 4 bases from V and 5 bases from J; junction bases left unmatched: 12. This CDR3 spans 16 amino acids. The CDR3 is CSVVDLTGDETGELFF. The DNA for the CDR3 is TGCAGCGTTGTTGACCTGACAGGGGATGAGACCGGGGAGCTGTTTTTT.

This clone is a singleton in its sample. J is TRBJ2-7 and V is TRBV30; 9 nucleotides agree with TRBD1. With V trimmed by 2 bases and J by 3 bases, 8 bases remained unmatched. The CDR3 sequence is 15 residues long. Germline V gives CDR1 GTSNPN, CDR2 SVGIG (reference sequence). CDR3 loop: CAWSNAGTGLYEQYF. In DNA, the CDR3 is TGTGCCTGGAGTAACGCCGGGACAGGGCTCTACGAGCAGTACTTC.

J is TRBJ2-7 and V is TRBV7-2, with 10 bases fitting TRBD1. V lost 4 bases, J lost 1 base, and 4 bases stayed unmatched. The V gene's germline CDR1 is SGHTA and CDR2 FQGNSA. This CDR3 has 15 amino acids. CDR3 in amino acids: CASSSRTGGSYEQYF. The CDR3 DNA sequence: TGTGCCAGCAGCTCCCGGACAGGGGGTTCCTACGAGCAGTACTTC.

The chain has TRBV19 and TRBJ2-2, with 10 bases fitting TRBD1. The CDR3 loop spans 12 amino acids. Germline trimming cut 10 bases from V and 5 bases from J; bases unmatched to any gene: 1. The germline CDR1 and CDR2 sequences are LNHDA and SQIVND (reference sequence). CDR3 sequence reads: CATGQGTGELFF. CDR3 nucleotides: TGTGCCACGGGACAGGGGACCGGGGAGCTGTTTTTT.

The rearrangement links TRBV6-6 to TRBJ2-2; 7 positions match TRBD1. The CDR3 is made up of 14 amino acids. Germline V gene data show CDR1 as MNHNY and CDR2 as SVGAGI (reference sequence). Losses at the gene ends were 2 bases for V and 4 bases for J; bases not matched to a gene: 1. The CDR3 here is CASSYRDSTGELFF. CDR3 DNA: TGTGCCAGCAGTTACAGGGACAGCACCGGGGAGCTGTTTTTT.

The chain links TRBV19 to TRBJ2-1; 12 positions match TRBD2. CDR3 length equals 15 residues. The germline V gene has CDR1 LNHDA and CDR2 SQIVND (reference sequence). Unmatched junction bases numbered 5, after V lost 7 bases and J lost 4 bases. The CDR3 DNA reads TGTGCCAGTACCAAACTAGCGGGGGGATACAATGAGCAGTTCTTC. Its protein is CASTKLAGGYNEQFF.

This chain uses TRBV19 with TRBJ1-1, with TRBD1 as a possible D gene (5 bases). Germline CDR1 reads LNHDA; CDR2 reads SQIVND (reference sequence). The length of the CDR3 is 13 residues. V gave up 3 bases and J gave up 5 bases, with 10 bases separating them. The CDR3: CASSMGDRTEAFF. CDR3 in DNA: TGTGCCAGTAGTATGGGTGACAGAACTGAAGCTTTCTTT.

This clone occurred a few times. V usage is TRBV19 and J usage is TRBJ2-7, with D hard to call. V shed 3 bases and J shed 0 bases, with 6 bases lying between them. The germline V gene encodes CDR1 LNHDA and CDR2 SQIVND (reference sequence). The CDR3 is 13 residues long. Here the CDR3 DNA reads TGTGCCAGTAGTATCCCGGGCTCCTACGAGCAGTACTTC. Translation gives CASSIPGSYEQYF.

V usage is TRBV2 and J usage is TRBJ1-1, with D possibly matching TRBD1 (6 bases). The CDR3 loop spans 15 amino acids. The ends were cut back, 2 bases at V and 1 base at J, with 11 bases in the middle. Germline assignment: CDR1 SNHLY and CDR2 FYNNEI. The DNA of the CDR3 is TGTGCCAGCAGTGAATGGGGGGGCGGGAACACTGAAGCTTTCTTT. It translates to CASSEWGGGNTEAFF.

J is TRBJ1-1 and V is TRBV25-1; the D gene is possibly TRBD1 (6 bases). Trimming left V 4 bases short and J 10 bases short, with 16 bases between. The CDR3 is 13 residues long. CDR1 is MGHDK, CDR2 SYGVNS, per germline. CDR3 protein: CASSALSGERAFF. In DNA form, the CDR3 reads TGTGCCAGCAGTGCTCTTTCAGGGGAGAGAGCTTTCTTT.

The chain links TRBV5-1 to TRBJ1-2; no definite D call. V was clipped by 4 bases and J by 7 bases, with 11 bases between them. Germline loops: CDR1 SGHRS, CDR2 YFSETQ. The CDR3 runs 12 residues. CDR3 in amino acids: CASSPLPGGYTF. The CDR3 nucleotides are TGCGCCAGCAGCCCCCTCCCGGGTGGCTACACCTTC.

The chain links TRBV7-4 to TRBJ2-7; D may be TRBD2 (5 bases). V was cut by 6 bases and J by 0 bases, with 21 bases left in between. The germline V gene encodes CDR1 SGHVT and CDR2 SQSDAQ. The CDR3 is 17 amino acids. In DNA, the CDR3 is TGTGCCAGCAGACAAGTAGCGTGCCACCCGAGCTCCTACGAGCAGTACTTC. Its translation: CASRQVACHPSSYEQYF.

The chain joins TRBV7-9 to TRBJ2-7, with D perhaps TRBD1 (6 bases). This CDR3 comprises 13 residues. Trimming shortened V by 4 bases and J by 7 bases, and 14 bases separated the two germline ends. The V gene's germline CDR1 is SEHNR and CDR2 FQNEAQ (reference sequence). CDR3 nucleotide sequence: TGTGCCAGCAGCTGGGGGCCGTTTAGGGAGCAGTACTTC. Encoded protein: CASSWGPFREQYF.